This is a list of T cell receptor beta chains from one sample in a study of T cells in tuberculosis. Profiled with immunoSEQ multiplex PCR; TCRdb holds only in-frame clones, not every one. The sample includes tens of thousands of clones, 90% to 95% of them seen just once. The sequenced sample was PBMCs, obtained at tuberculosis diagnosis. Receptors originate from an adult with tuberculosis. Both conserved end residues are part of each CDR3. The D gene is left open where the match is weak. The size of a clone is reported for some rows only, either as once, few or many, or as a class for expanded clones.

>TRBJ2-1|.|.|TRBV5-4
TGTGCCAGCAGCCTAGCCTACAATGAGCAGTTCTTC
CASSLAYNEQFF
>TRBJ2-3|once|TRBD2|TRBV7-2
TGTGCCAGCAGCTTAAAGGCTAGCGGGAGGTCGCGCACAGATACGCAGTATTTT
CASSLKASGRSRTDTQYF
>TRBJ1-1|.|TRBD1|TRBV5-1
TGCGCCAGCAGCATGGGACAGGCGAACACTGAAGCTTTCTTT
CASSMGQANTEAFF
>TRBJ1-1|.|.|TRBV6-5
TGTGCCAGCAGGCCAAGGGGAGGGAGGACTGAAGCTTTCTTT
CASRPRGGRTEAFF
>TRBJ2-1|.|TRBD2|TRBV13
TGTGCCAGCAGGTCTAAAGTGGCGGGGGGCTCCTACAATGAGCAGTTCTTC
CASRSKVAGGSYNEQFF
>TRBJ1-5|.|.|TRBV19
TGTGCCAGTAGTACTAGGGCAGGGACAAATCAGCCCCAGCATTTT
CASSTRAGTNQPQHF
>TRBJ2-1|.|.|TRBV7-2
TGTGCCAGCACATCGGGACTCGAGCAGTTCTTC
CASTSGLEQFF
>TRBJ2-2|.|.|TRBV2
TGTGCCAGCATGAACGGTAACAGGGTGACCGGGGAGCTGTTTTTT
CASMNGNRVTGELFF
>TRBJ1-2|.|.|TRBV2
TGTGCCAGCAGTGAAAAACGCGGATTTGCTAACTATGGCTACACCTTC
CASSEKRGFANYGYTF
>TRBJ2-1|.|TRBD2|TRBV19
TGTGCCAGTAGTTGGGCGGGAGGCCCCAATGAGCAGTTCTTC
CASSWAGGPNEQFF
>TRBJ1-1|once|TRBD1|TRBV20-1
TGCAGTGCTCGAAGACAGGGGGGGGCTTTCTTT
CSARRQGGAFF
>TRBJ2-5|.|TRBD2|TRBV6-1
TGTGCCAGCAGTGAACGGTTGGGGACTAGGGGAGAGACCCAGTACTTC
CASSERLGTRGETQYF
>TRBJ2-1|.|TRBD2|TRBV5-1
TGCGCCAGCAGCGCTATAACTAGCGGGAGTGGGAATGAGCAGTTCTTC
CASSAITSGSGNEQFF
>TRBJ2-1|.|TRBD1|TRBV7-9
TGTGCCAGCAGCTTAGGACAGGGTGCGGACAATGAGCAGTTCTTC
CASSLGQGADNEQFF
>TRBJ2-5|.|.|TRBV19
TGTGCCAGTAGTATATCCCTAGCTCCTCAAGAGACCCAGTACTTC
CASSISLAPQETQYF
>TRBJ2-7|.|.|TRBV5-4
TGTGCCAGCAGCTTGTCACAGAATATCCTCCACGAGCAGTACTTC
CASSLSQNILHEQYF
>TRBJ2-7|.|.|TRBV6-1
TGTGCCAGCAGTGGGGGGCTGGATTACGAGCAGTACTTC
CASSGGLDYEQYF
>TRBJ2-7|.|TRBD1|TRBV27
TGTGCCAGCAGTCCGCCCCCCCTACAGGGGGCAGTCAACGAGCAGTACTTC
CASSPPPLQGAVNEQYF
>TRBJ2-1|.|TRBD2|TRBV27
TGTGCCAGCAGTCCCCTAGCGGGAGTGGTGGGCGATGAGCAGTTCTTC
CASSPLAGVVGDEQFF
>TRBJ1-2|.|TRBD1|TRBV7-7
TGTGCTAGCAGCGATTGGACAGGGGGCGAGTATGGCTACACCTTC
CASSDWTGGEYGYTF